This paragraph reports one T cell receptor beta chain. Antigen unknown. Authors' analysis steps: Filtering of immunoSEQ junctional sequences could not match full-length read filtering. Here immunoSEQ multiplex PCR was the method, and the copy in TCRdb shows in-frame clones only, minus some. V and J calls and clone size are as listed in that table; D and trimming were resolved from the DNA. Of under 1,100,000 clones listed, around 76% are singletons. Recent acute infections and vaccinations were absent in the healthy HIV-negative adult donors. Each sample came from a Caucasian adult donor living in Nashville, Tennessee. This sample is drawn from a study of shared clonotypes between healthy human individuals. Whole-study results and caveats: In the sorted subsets, rarefaction showed sequencing was incomplete despite large depth.

Trimming took 4 bases from V and 4 from J, leaving 11 bases between them. The CDR3 is 14 residues long. The germline V gene has CDR1 SGHNT and CDR2 YENEEA. The chain uses TRBV11-3 and TRBJ2-1, with D perhaps matching TRBD1 (6 bases). Material for sequencing was memory CD4+ T cells sorted from blood. Described subset: CD45RA-negative fraction. The receptor was derived from a man aged 18-30 years in good health. CDR3 region: CASSSSGAYNEQFF. CDR3 bases: TGTGCCAGCAGCTCGTCAGGGGCTTACAATGAGCAGTTCTTC.